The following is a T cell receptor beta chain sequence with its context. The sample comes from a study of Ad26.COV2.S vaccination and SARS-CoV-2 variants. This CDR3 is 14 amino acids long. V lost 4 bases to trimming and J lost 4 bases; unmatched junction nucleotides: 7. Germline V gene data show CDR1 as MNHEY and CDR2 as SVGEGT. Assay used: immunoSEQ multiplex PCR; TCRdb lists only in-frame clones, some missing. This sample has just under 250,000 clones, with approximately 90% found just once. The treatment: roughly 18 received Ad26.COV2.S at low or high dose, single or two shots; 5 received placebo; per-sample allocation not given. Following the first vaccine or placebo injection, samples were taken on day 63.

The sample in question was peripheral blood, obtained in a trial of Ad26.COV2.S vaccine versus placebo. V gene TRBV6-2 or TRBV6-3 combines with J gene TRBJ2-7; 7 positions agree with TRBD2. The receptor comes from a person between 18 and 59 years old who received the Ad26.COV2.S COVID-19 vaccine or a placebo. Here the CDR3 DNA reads TGTGCCAGCAGTTTCAGTGCGGGGGTTTACGAGCAGTACTTC. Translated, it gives CASSFSAGVYEQYF.